The clone carrying this TCR beta chain was seen only a few times. Its antigen is still unknown. Reverse transcription of all isolated RNA meant that expressed TCRB transcripts were sequenced. The protocol was immunoSEQ multiplex PCR, while the TCRdb copy is restricted to in-frame clones and leaves out a portion. The data hold roughly 400,000 clones, with about 14% observed a single time. The CDR3 is made up of 16 amino acids. CD4+ naive, central memory, regulatory and stem cell-like memory subsets were isolated by sorting on CD45RO/CCR7/CD25/CD127/CD95/CD27. Purity (above 95%) was reached by all sorted populations. These data come from a study of beta chain features in type 1 diabetes. The study, taken as a whole, reports: For TCRB rearrangement, an influence of HLA type remained unresolved here.

The TCR was taken from a man aged 25-40 years in good health. Material for sequencing was naive CD4+ T cells from blood. The genes are TRBV21-1 and TRBJ2-1; the table names TRBD2, a call not compared with the DNA. TRBV21-1 is assigned pseudogene status. CDR3 residues: CASSKAPSGHYNEQFF. CDR3 bases: TGTGCCAGCAGCAAAGCCCCCAGCGGGCACTACAATGAGCAGTTCTTC.